This T cell receptor beta chain derives from a study of STAT3 mutations in large granular lymphocyte leukemia. The CDR3 runs to 15 residues. V lost 3 bases and J lost 8, with 19 bases in between. The germline gives CDR1 KGHSH, CDR2 LQKENI. Produced via immunoSEQ multiplex PCR; TCRdb's table is partial and in-frame only. The data show tens of thousands of clones, around 80% seen once. Overall study results and limits: Every T-cell large granular lymphocyte leukemia patient had at least one immunodominant TCR beta clonotype. No sample exists from the first appearance of each clone. All newly emerging clones after therapy were STAT3 wild type. A small but highly pathogenic clone may have been missed.

In this sample, this clone turned up once. Its antigen is as yet unknown. This chain joins TRBV18 and TRBJ1-2; D gene ambiguous. The clonotype was recovered from a human donor with T large granular lymphocyte leukemia. Some clones in this sample may be carry-over from other donors' samples. Sequenced sample: PBMCs. CDR3 sequence: CASSPFDSTSGGYTF. As DNA, the CDR3 is TGTGCCAGCTCACCGTTCGATTCGACTTCGGGCGGCTACACCTTC.